This T cell receptor (beta chain) was documented in a study of blood T cell repertoires in COVID-19 (dated by TCRdb to 2020 to 2022). About the full investigation: Samples covering the acute and convalescent phases of COVID-19 were provided by collaborators in the United States, Italy and Spain. The material from the prospective study consisted of cDNA or gDNA derived from T cells, B-cell-depleted T cells, or PBMCs. Subjects who had been exposed to COVID-19, were actively infected with it, or had recovered from it provided the deeply sampled blood TCRbeta repertoires that made up the dataset. The repertoires were made available in a free public database intended to serve as a resource for research on the immune response to SARS-CoV-2. The samples were drawn from two sources: the first 160 participants of the ongoing ImmuneRACE study, and about 1,300 subjects contributed by 6 global collaborators. The sample metadata nearly always contained a de-identified subject ID, COVID-19 status, age in years and sex. Where available, HLA class I and class II types were obtained from metadata supplied by the sample provider rather than from assay-based typing. What the study reported, not specific to this receptor: The quantity of clinical and demographic metadata differed by source and by participant and was supplied without curation.

According to the germline V gene, CDR1 reads SGHRS and CDR2 reads YFSETQ. V is clipped by 0 bases and J by 8 bases, and the sequence between their germline boundaries is 11 bases long. Taken from cysteine to phenylalanine, the CDR3 has 13 residues. The DNA shown is the 39-base CDR3, in frame from base 1. Details on this clone: Its antigen is still unknown. Base quality data are lacking; no much larger clone is found one base away.

The collaborating institutions used their own protocols to collect whole blood in K2EDTA tubes. For TCRbeta analysis, collaborators shipped samples as frozen whole blood, isolated PBMCs, or DNA extracted from either of those sample types. TCRbeta CDR3 regions were amplified from genomic DNA using the immunoSEQ Assay, a bias-controlled multiplex PCR. The paper's data handling went like this. The number of nucleated cells in each sample was estimated from the amplification of reference gene primers within the assay. To quantify the absolute abundance of each unique TCRbeta CDR3 rearrangement, sequence reads were collapsed and filtered. For each sample, productive Simpson clonality was calculated as the square root of Simpson's diversity index over productive rearrangements. The immuneACCESS repertoire file appears here via TCRdb, limited to in-frame rearrangements. These files lack a portion of the clones; in checked studies, under half of the deficit traces to unresolved V genes, and the cause of the others is not known. Clone size and V and J calls were adopted from that table, with D and trimming inferred from the DNA. Within this sample are over 300,000 clones, with 75% to 85% of them counted one time only. In total, the top ten clones hold 7.2% of the sample.

The chain uses TRBV5-1 and TRBJ1-1, with a tentative D gene TRBD1 over 6 matching bases. The clonotype comes from a human donor in a cohort sampled during active COVID-19. Source material: peripheral blood. The CDR3 reads as follows: CASSLGDRSEAFF. Read as DNA, the sequence is TGCGCCAGCAGCTTGGGTGACAGGTCAGAAGCTTTCTTT.